This entry describes one T cell receptor beta chain. This receptor's antigen is unknown. It has no much larger one-base neighbor in the sample; base qualities were not kept. This sample was taken from a study of blood T cell repertoires in COVID-19 (TCRdb year 2020). With respect to the entire study: The collaborator samples originated in the United States, Italy and Spain and spanned the acute and convalescent phases of COVID-19. The prospective study material was composed of cDNA or gDNA derived from T cells, B-cell-depleted T cells, or PBMCs. Subjects who had been exposed to COVID-19, were actively infected with it, or had recovered from it provided the deeply sampled blood TCRbeta repertoires that made up the dataset. The repertoires were released in a freely available public database meant as a resource for research on the immune response to SARS-CoV-2. The samples were drawn from the first 160 participants of the ongoing ImmuneRACE study and from 950 to 1,500 subjects provided by 6 global collaborators. Sample metadata almost always included a de-identified subject ID, COVID-19 status, age in years and sex. Where available, HLA class I and class II types were obtained from metadata supplied by the sample provider rather than from assay-based typing.

General conclusions and limits of the study: Clinical and demographic metadata were provided uncurated, with the amount varying by source and participant.

TCRbeta CDR3 regions were amplified from genomic DNA by means of the immunoSEQ Assay, a bias-controlled multiplex PCR. Per the authors' processing: The number of nucleated cells in each sample was estimated from the amplification of reference gene primers within the assay. Sequence reads were collapsed and filtered to measure the absolute abundance of every unique TCRbeta CDR3 rearrangement. Productive Simpson clonality was computed per sample as the square root of Simpson's diversity index over productive rearrangements. This immuneACCESS table, as held by TCRdb, lists in-frame sequences with V and J called but not all clones. Of the missing ones, under half trace to an unresolved V gene in checked studies; the others have no known cause. D and trimming were read from the DNA, whereas the V and J calls and clone size are those reported in that table. Here the sample has about 63,000 clones; 76% occur a single time. Approximately 52% of the sample comes from the top ten.

Collaborating institutions collected whole blood in K2EDTA tubes following their own protocols. For TCRbeta analysis, collaborator samples were shipped as frozen whole blood, as isolated PBMCs, or as DNA extracted from either sample type. The germline ends are 16 bases apart after V is trimmed by 5 bases and J by 6 bases. The germline V gene supplies CDR1 MDHEN and CDR2 SYDVKM. Including cysteine and phenylalanine, the CDR3 has 14 amino acids. Only CDR3 DNA is held: 42 bases, read in frame from base 1. This TCR was recovered from a woman of 80 years or more with acute or convalescent COVID-19. The chain uses TRBV28 and TRBJ1-1, with no confidently assigned D gene. Material for sequencing was peripheral blood. The CDR3 here reads CASSPPRRGAEAFF. In nucleotide form, the sequence is TGTGCCAGCAGTCCTCCCAGACGCGGAGCTGAAGCTTTCTTT.